One and the same sample provided the 27 T cell receptor beta chains below, sequenced in a study of cytomegalovirus exposure and HLA in healthy donors (dated by TCRdb to 2016 to 2017). The library was produced with the immunoSEQ multiplex PCR assay. TCRdb stores this immuneACCESS table with in-frame sequences only. Part of the clones is absent; in the studies checked, under half of the shortfall reflects unresolved V genes, and no reason is known for the rest. The sample table contains about 130,000 clones; only one count was recorded for around 94% of them. The top ten hold roughly 1.2% of the sample. Sequenced sample: PBMCs. The receptors were gathered from a woman aged 18-29 years in good health and CMV-seronegative.

The chain uses TRBV5-1 and TRBJ1-1; D is unresolved. CDR3 length equals 15 residues. V was trimmed by 2 bases and J by 1 base, leaving 12 bases between them. Germline CDR1 is SGHRS and CDR2 is YFSETQ. The CDR3 DNA reads as TGCGCCAGCAGCTTTCGGGGAACGCGGAACACTGAAGCTTTCTTT. Translating it yields CASSFRGTRNTEAFF.

Only one count was recorded for this clone. The rearrangement uses TRBV9 and TRBJ2-1, with TRBD2 as a possible D gene (6 bases). V was clipped by 4 bases and J by 6 bases, with 20 bases between them. Germline CDR1 reads SGDLS; CDR2 reads YYNGEE. The CDR3 sequence is 16 residues long. The CDR3 here is CASSPRVAEYSNEQFF. In DNA form, the CDR3 reads TGTGCCAGCAGCCCAAGGGTAGCGGAGTATTCCAATGAGCAGTTCTTC. The full variable domain, in which reference TRBV9 and TRBJ2-1 provide the parts outside the CDR3, is DSGVTQTPKHLITATGQRVTLRCSPRSGDLSVYWYQQSLDQGLQFLIQYYNGEERAKGNILERFSAQQFPDLHSELNLSSLELGDSALYFCASSPRVAEYSNEQFFGPGTRLTVL.

This clone was found once. The rearrangement joins TRBV7-2 to TRBJ1-5; D call uncertain. The germline V and J ends were trimmed by 6 bases and 0 bases, with 9 bases remaining between them. The CDR3 spans 14 residues. Germline-derived CDR1 and CDR2 are SGHTA and FQGNSA. The CDR3 protein is CASSLQDSNQPQHF. DNA for the CDR3: TGTGCCAGCAGTCTTCAGGATAGCAATCAGCCCCAGCATTTT. Variable domain in full (rest from reference TRBV7-2 and TRBJ1-5): GAGVSQSPSNKVTEKGKDVELRCDPISGHTALYWYRQSLGQGLEFLIYFQGNSAPDKSGLPSDRFSAERTGGSVSTLTIQRTQQEDSAVYLCASSLQDSNQPQHFGDGTRLSIL.

The chain joins TRBV2 to TRBJ2-1; a weak D match, TRBD2 (5 bases). The CDR3 is 14 residues long. Per germline, CDR1 SNHLY and CDR2 FYNNEI. Trimming took off 7 bases at V and 1 base at J, with 11 bases between the two ends. CDR3 region: CASTVSGSYNEQFF. The CDR3 DNA is TGTGCCAGCACCGTCTCGGGATCCTACAATGAGCAGTTCTTC.

This chain links TRBV7-9 with TRBJ2-7; 7 nucleotides match TRBD2. The CDR3 has 16 amino acids. The V gene end was trimmed by 4 bases and the J gene end by 4 bases; junction bases not matched to a gene: 13. Germline values: CDR1 SEHNR, CDR2 FQNEAQ (reference sequence). CDR3 protein: CASSSLVGGPRYEQYF. In DNA form, the CDR3 reads TGTGCCAGCAGCTCCCTGGTGGGAGGGCCGAGGTACGAGCAGTACTTC. The full variable domain, completed using reference TRBV7-9 and TRBJ2-7, is DTGVSQNPRHKITKRGQNVTFRCDPISEHNRLYWYRQTLGQGPEFLTYFQNEAQLEKSRLLSDRFSAERPKGSFSTLEIQRTEQGDSAMYLCASSSLVGGPRYEQYFGPGTRLTVT.

The rearrangement uses TRBV7-8 and TRBJ2-2; possible D gene TRBD2, 5 bases. Deletions cut 9 bases from V and 6 bases from J, with 17 bases between. CDR3 length equals 14 residues. CDR1 and CDR2 (germline): SGHVS, FQNEAQ. The CDR3 DNA reads TGTGCCAGTTCCCGCCTGGCGGGTCCCGGGGAGCTGTTTTTT. Translated: CASSRLAGPGELFF.

The gene calls are TRBV30 and TRBJ2-5; no definite D call. The V gene lost 3 bases and the J gene lost 9 bases, with 14 bases spanning the gap. CDR3 length equals 12 residues. CDR1 GTSNPN and CDR2 SVGIG come from the germline V gene (reference sequence). The CDR3 here is CAWSPGYEAQYF. The DNA for the CDR3 is TGTGCCTGGAGCCCCGGCTACGAGGCCCAGTACTTC.

The chain has TRBV5-1 and TRBJ2-3, with D perhaps TRBD1 (5 bases). The CDR3 contains 14 residues. The V end was cut by 0 bases, the J end by 9 bases, with 14 bases between. Germline CDR1 and CDR2: SGHRS and YFSETQ. The CDR3 region is CASSLEAGLGTQYF. DNA for the CDR3: TGCGCCAGCAGCTTGGAAGCAGGGCTTGGGACGCAGTATTTT.

This chain uses TRBV9 with TRBJ1-2, with 9 bases fitting TRBD1. From germline, CDR1 is SGDLS and CDR2 YYNGEE. The trim removed 3 bases at V and 7 bases at J, leaving 7 bases unmatched. The CDR3 extends over 14 amino acids. CDR3 loop: CASSAGQGSVGYTF. CDR3 DNA: TGTGCCAGCAGCGCGGGACAGGGATCTGTTGGCTACACCTTC.

The sample holds one count of this clone. The chain couples TRBV7-2 to TRBJ1-4; D is ambiguous. The V gene's germline CDR1 is SGHTA and CDR2 FQGNSA. The CDR3 runs to 16 residues. The V gene lost 3 bases and the J gene lost 3 bases, with 14 bases spanning the gap. The DNA for the CDR3 is TGTGCCAGCAGCTTCCAAGAAACGGGTTCTAATGAAAAACTGTTTTTT. This codes for CASSFQETGSNEKLFF.

V usage is TRBV19 and J usage is TRBJ2-1, with D possibly matching TRBD1 (5 bases). Trimming pared 2 bases from V and 7 bases from J, leaving 9 bases between. CDR1 LNHDA and CDR2 SQIVND come from the germline V gene (reference sequence). This CDR3 contains 13 residues. The CDR3 loop is CASSIQGSNEQFF. The DNA of the CDR3 is TGTGCCAGTAGTATACAGGGATCGAATGAGCAGTTCTTC.

The rearrangement uses TRBV2 and TRBJ2-5; 7 nucleotides align to TRBD2. Germline V gene sequence: CDR1 SNHLY, CDR2 FYNNEI. This CDR3 has 14 amino acids. Losses at the gene ends were 5 bases for V and 4 bases for J; bases not matched to a gene: 7. CDR3 bases: TGTGCCAGCAGTAGCGGGAACCAGGGAGAGACCCAGTACTTC. Protein: CASSSGNQGETQYF.

The chain has TRBV7-8 and TRBJ1-2, with no clear D. CDR1 is SGHVS and CDR2 is FQNEAQ in the germline V gene. The CDR3 is 14 amino acids. Trimming shortened V by 1 base and J by 3 bases, and 9 bases separated the two germline ends. CDR3 protein: CASSLGGGDYGYTF. The CDR3 DNA reads TGTGCCAGCAGCTTAGGGGGAGGAGACTATGGCTACACCTTC.

The V call is TRBV18, the J call TRBJ2-7; TRBD2 agrees at 8 bases. Germline-derived CDR1 and CDR2 are KGHSH and LQKENI. The junction had 13 bases not matched to a gene; V was cut back by 3 bases and J by 6 bases. This CDR3 contains 16 residues. For the CDR3, the DNA is TGTGCCAGCTCACCCCAGGCGAGCGGGAGTAATTCCGAGCAGTACTTC. This translates into CASSPQASGSNSEQYF. Using reference TRBV18 and TRBJ2-7 for the parts outside the CDR3, the full variable domain is NAGVMQNPRHLVRRRGQEARLRCSPMKGHSHVYWYRQLPEEGLKFMVYLQKENIIDESGMPKERFSAEFPKEGPSILRIQQVVRGDSAAYFCASSPQASGSNSEQYFGPGTRLTVT.

The chain recombines TRBV28 with TRBJ2-2, with 11 nucleotides matching TRBD1. The CDR3 covers 16 residues. The V segment lost 5 bases and the J segment 6 bases; nucleotides outside the gene matches: 8. Germline values: CDR1 MDHEN, CDR2 SYDVKM. CDR3 in amino acids: CASSPPGTGGSGELFF. CDR3 bases: TGTGCCAGCAGTCCCCCCGGGACAGGGGGGTCCGGGGAGCTGTTTTTT.

This chain joins TRBV19 and TRBJ1-5, with D possibly being TRBD1 (5 bases). The CDR3 loop spans 15 amino acids. The germline V and J ends were trimmed by 8 bases and 0 bases, with 14 bases remaining between them. The germline V gene encodes CDR1 LNHDA and CDR2 SQIVND (reference sequence). The CDR3 nucleotides are TGTGCCAGTGGGGGGGGAGGGAATAGCAATCAGCCCCAGCATTTT. Its translation: CASGGGGNSNQPQHF.

The chain joins TRBV30 to TRBJ1-2, with D maybe TRBD1 (5 bases). The germline V and J ends were trimmed by 1 base and 1 base, with 13 bases remaining between them. The length of the CDR3 is 15 residues. Per the germline V gene, CDR1 is GTSNPN and CDR2 is SVGIG (reference sequence). In DNA form, the CDR3 reads TGTGCCTGGAGTGCCTCAACCGGGGGTAACTATGGCTACACCTTC. This translates into CAWSASTGGNYGYTF.

The rearrangement uses TRBV7-9 and TRBJ1-1; 7 positions agree with TRBD1. Germline V gene data show CDR1 as SEHNR and CDR2 as FQNEAQ (reference sequence). Trimming cost V 5 bases and J 5 bases; bases outside gene matches: 5. The CDR3 extends over 13 amino acids. The CDR3 protein is CASSTQTGTEAFF. DNA of the CDR3: TGTGCCAGCAGCACCCAGACAGGGACTGAAGCTTTCTTT.

The chain uses TRBV18 and TRBJ2-3; D remains unclear. The V gene's germline CDR1 is KGHSH and CDR2 LQKENI. With 2 bases removed from V and 2 bases from J, the gap between germline ends came to 11 bases. This CDR3 region has 15 residues. The CDR3, as DNA: TGTGCCAGCTCACCAACAACATACCCCACAGATACGCAGTATTTT. This gives the protein CASSPTTYPTDTQYF. Together with reference TRBV18 and TRBJ2-3, the CDR3 gives the full variable domain: NAGVMQNPRHLVRRRGQEARLRCSPMKGHSHVYWYRQLPEEGLKFMVYLQKENIIDESGMPKERFSAEFPKEGPSILRIQQVVRGDSAAYFCASSPTTYPTDTQYFGPGTRLTVL.

J is TRBJ1-1 and V is TRBV6-1; D unclear. V was clipped by 2 bases and J by 4 bases, with 14 bases between them. The germline CDR1 and CDR2 sequences are MNHNS and SASEGT. The CDR3 runs 15 residues. The CDR3 here is CASSEYGGVGTEAFF. In DNA, the CDR3 is TGTGCCAGCAGTGAATACGGCGGCGTGGGCACTGAAGCTTTCTTT.

The chain recombines TRBV5-6 with TRBJ2-1, with D perhaps matching TRBD2 (5 bases). Between the trimmed V and J ends, which lost 4 bases and 0 bases, there was a span of 11 bases. Germline CDR1 is SGHDT and CDR2 is YYEEEE. The CDR3 length is 15 residues. In nucleotides, the CDR3 is TGTGCCAGCAGCCCACGGGGTAGCTCCTACAATGAGCAGTTCTTC. Translation gives CASSPRGSSYNEQFF.

This clone came up once. The chain employs TRBV29-1 and TRBJ2-7; possibly TRBD1 for D (5 bases). This CDR3 has 12 residues. CDR1 is SQVTM and CDR2 is ANQGSEA in the germline V gene. The V and J ends lost 3 bases and 2 bases respectively, with 8 bases between them. The DNA for the CDR3 is TGCAGCGTTGATGACAGCCCCTACGAGCAGTACTTC. Its translation is CSVDDSPYEQYF.

V usage is TRBV5-6 and J usage is TRBJ1-2; the D gene is possibly TRBD1 (5 bases). V lost 4 bases, J lost 3 bases, and 7 bases lay in between. Per germline, CDR1 SGHDT and CDR2 YYEEEE. CDR3 size: 12 residues. This CDR3 reads CASSGADYGYTF. In DNA form, the CDR3 reads TGTGCCAGCAGCGGGGCAGACTATGGCTACACCTTC.

This clone was recorded only once. This rearrangement joins TRBV7-3 to TRBJ1-1, with a possible D match to TRBD1 (6 bases). From germline, CDR1 is SGHTA and CDR2 FQGTGA. The V and J ends lost 3 bases and 3 bases respectively, with 8 bases between them. CDR3 size: 13 residues. DNA for the CDR3: TGTGCCAGCAGCTTCCACAGGGACACTGAAGCTTTCTTT. This sequence encodes CASSFHRDTEAFF.

The chain couples TRBV2 to TRBJ2-3; D is perhaps TRBD1 (6 bases). V lost 2 bases to trimming and J lost 0 bases, with 12 bases between them. The CDR3 has 16 amino acids. Germline CDR1 is SNHLY and CDR2 is FYNNEI. CDR3 residues: CASSEMGQPSTDTQYF. CDR3 in DNA: TGTGCCAGCAGTGAAATGGGACAACCGAGCACAGATACGCAGTATTTT.

V is TRBV7-3 and J is TRBJ2-5, with D possibly being TRBD2 (5 bases). V was trimmed by 5 bases and J by 2 bases, leaving 12 bases between them. The CDR3 spans 14 residues. The germline CDR1 and CDR2 sequences are SGHTA and FQGTGA. The chain's CDR3 is CASSKSGVQETQYF. CDR3 bases: TGTGCCAGCAGCAAATCCGGGGTTCAAGAGACCCAGTACTTC.

CDR3 protein: CASSVGAGFSTDTQYF. Here the CDR3 DNA reads TGTGCCAGCAGCGTAGGGGCAGGTTTTAGCACAGATACGCAGTATTTT. The chain couples TRBV9 to TRBJ2-3; D gene uncertain. V shed 0 bases and J shed 0 bases, with 11 bases lying between them. The germline CDR1 and CDR2 sequences are SGDLS and YYNGEE. The CDR3 contains 16 residues.